This T cell receptor beta chain was captured by sequencing in a study of early T cells in non-severe SARS-CoV-2 infection. V was pared by 0 bases and J by 13 bases, with 7 bases between. This CDR3 has 12 amino acids. Germline V gene lookup returns CDR1 LNHDA and CDR2 SQIVND (reference sequence). TCRdb recomputed calls from the 5' RACE reads with MiXCR, one row per CDR3 protein. Of about 33,000 distinct CDR3 sequences in the sample, over 4.5% were seen once. This clonotype appeared a few times. The sequencing sample was made of whole blood. The chain couples TRBV19 to TRBJ1-6; no reliable D call. This TCR came from an adult who was a healthcare worker with PCR-confirmed SARS-CoV-2 infection or an uninfected control (not recorded which). The DNA of the CDR3 is TGTGCCAGTAGTATAGAAGACGGTCCCCTCCACTTT. It translates to CASSIEDGPLHF.